This TCR beta chain was captured in a study of cytotoxic CD8 clonotypes in ibrutinib-treated CLL. V trimming: 5 bases; J trimming: 0 bases; junction bases outside the gene matches: 4. There are 15 residues in the CDR3. Germline CDR1 reads MNHEY; CDR2 reads SMNVEV (reference sequence). Method: immunoSEQ multiplex PCR; TCRdb's copy keeps in-frame clones and lacks some. Among 200,000 to 250,000 clones listed, under 75% were seen once. This receptor was obtained from a human donor with chronic lymphocytic leukemia. V and J are TRBV27 and TRBJ2-1; TRBD2 matches at 7 bases. The material was PBMCs, obtained after 24 months of ibrutinib treatment. The CDR3 nucleotides read TGTGCCAGCAGTCCCGGGGACTACTCCTACAATGAGCAGTTCTTC. This codes for CASSPGDYSYNEQFF.